The T cell receptor (beta chain) described here comes from a study of cytomegalovirus exposure and HLA in healthy donors. Study-level findings and limits: In vitro work confirmed that a few CMV-associated chains recognize CMV antigens.

About this clone itself: The antigen remains undetermined.

13 Jbeta primers and 60 Vbeta primers were used for the PCR. Under the authors' procedure: A follow-up analysis tallied tens of millions of unique TCR beta chains, roughly 10 million shared. Sequenced by immunoSEQ multiplex PCR; TCRdb stores in-frame clones only, minus some. Clonal size and the V and J genes are those of that table, whereas D and trimming came from the DNA. This sample has about 150,000 clones, with around 79% found just once. Source material: PBMCs. The sequence was collected from a man aged 18-30 years in good health and CMV-seronegative.

The CDR3 here is CASSVQGTNIQYF. The CDR3 DNA reads as TGTGCCAGCTCTGTGCAGGGTACGAACATTCAGTACTTC. V and J are TRBV5-8 and TRBJ2-4; perhaps TRBD1 as D (5 bases). Germline CDR1 is SGHTS and CDR2 is YDEGEE. With 7 bases removed from V and 7 bases from J, the gap between germline ends came to 15 bases. The CDR3 runs 13 residues.